This TCR beta chain stems from a study of blood T cell repertoires in COVID-19. About the study: Samples of COVID-19 (acute and convalescent) were obtained from the United States, Italy and Spain. The analysed material was cDNA or gDNA that came from T cells, B-cell-depleted T cells, or PBMCs.

This clone has just one count. Source study methods: Reference gene primer amplification in the assay estimated nucleated cell counts. The method was immunoSEQ multiplex PCR; TCRdb's version includes in-frame clones alone and lacks a portion of them. V and J calls and clone size are copied from that table; D and trimming were computed from the DNA. The sample holds more than 150,000 clones, roughly nine tenths seen once. Germline V gene lookup returns CDR1 MGHRA and CDR2 YSYEKL. Unmatched junction bases numbered 9, after V lost 3 bases and J lost 2 bases. CDR3 length equals 16 residues. The rearrangement joins TRBV4-1 to TRBJ2-7, with TRBD2 identical over 8 bases. This sequence originates from an older woman with acute or convalescent COVID-19. Sequencing used peripheral blood. The CDR3: CASSQDERGLTYEQYF. The CDR3 bases are TGCGCCAGCAGCCAGGACGAGCGGGGGCTAACCTACGAGCAGTACTTC.